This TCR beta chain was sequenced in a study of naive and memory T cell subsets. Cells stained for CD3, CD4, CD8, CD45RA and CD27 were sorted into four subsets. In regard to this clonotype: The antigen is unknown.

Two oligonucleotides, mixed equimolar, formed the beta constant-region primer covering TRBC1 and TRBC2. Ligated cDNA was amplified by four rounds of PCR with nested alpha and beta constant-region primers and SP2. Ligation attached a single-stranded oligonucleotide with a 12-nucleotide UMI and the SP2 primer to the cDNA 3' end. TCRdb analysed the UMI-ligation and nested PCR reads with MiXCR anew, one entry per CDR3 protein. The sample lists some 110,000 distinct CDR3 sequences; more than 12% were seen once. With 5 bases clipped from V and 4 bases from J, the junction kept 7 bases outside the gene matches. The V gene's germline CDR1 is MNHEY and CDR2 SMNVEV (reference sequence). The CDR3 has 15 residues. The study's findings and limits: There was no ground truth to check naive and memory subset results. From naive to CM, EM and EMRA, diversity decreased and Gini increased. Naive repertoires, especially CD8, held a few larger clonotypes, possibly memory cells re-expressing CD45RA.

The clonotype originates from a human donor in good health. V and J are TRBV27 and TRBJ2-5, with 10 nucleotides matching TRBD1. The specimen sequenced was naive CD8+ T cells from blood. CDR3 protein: CASSHSGTGVETQYF. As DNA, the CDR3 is TGTGCCAGCAGTCACTCCGGGACAGGGGTAGAGACCCAGTACTTC.